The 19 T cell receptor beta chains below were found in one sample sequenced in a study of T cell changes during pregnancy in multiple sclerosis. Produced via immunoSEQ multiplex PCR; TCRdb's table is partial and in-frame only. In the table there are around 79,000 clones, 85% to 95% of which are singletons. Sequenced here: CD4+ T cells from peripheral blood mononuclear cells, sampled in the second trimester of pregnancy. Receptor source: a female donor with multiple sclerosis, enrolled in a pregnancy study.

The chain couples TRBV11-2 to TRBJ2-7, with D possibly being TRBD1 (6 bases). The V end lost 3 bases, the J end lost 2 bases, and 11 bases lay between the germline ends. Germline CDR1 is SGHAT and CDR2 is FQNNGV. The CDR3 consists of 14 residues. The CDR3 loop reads CASSLSRGTYEQYF. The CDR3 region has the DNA TGTGCCAGCAGCTTGTCAAGGGGGACCTACGAGCAGTACTTC.

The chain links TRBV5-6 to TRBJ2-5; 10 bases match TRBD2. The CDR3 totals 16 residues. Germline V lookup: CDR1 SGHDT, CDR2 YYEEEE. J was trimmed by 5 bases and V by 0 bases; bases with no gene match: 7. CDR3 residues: CASSLEVLAGVETQYF. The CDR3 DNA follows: TGTGCCAGCAGCTTGGAGGTGCTAGCGGGGGTGGAGACCCAGTACTTC.

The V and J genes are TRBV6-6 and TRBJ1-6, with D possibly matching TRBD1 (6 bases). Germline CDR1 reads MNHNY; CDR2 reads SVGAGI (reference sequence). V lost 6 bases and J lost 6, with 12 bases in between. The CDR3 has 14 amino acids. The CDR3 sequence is CASSRTVPNSPLHF. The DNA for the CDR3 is TGTGCCAGCAGCCGGACAGTCCCTAATTCACCCCTCCACTTT.

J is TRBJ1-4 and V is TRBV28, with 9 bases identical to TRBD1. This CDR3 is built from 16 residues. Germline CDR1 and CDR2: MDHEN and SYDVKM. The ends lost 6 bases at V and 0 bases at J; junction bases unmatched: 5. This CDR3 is CASSGTGKATNEKLFF. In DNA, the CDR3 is TGTGCCAGCAGCGGGACAGGGAAAGCAACTAATGAAAAACTGTTTTTT.

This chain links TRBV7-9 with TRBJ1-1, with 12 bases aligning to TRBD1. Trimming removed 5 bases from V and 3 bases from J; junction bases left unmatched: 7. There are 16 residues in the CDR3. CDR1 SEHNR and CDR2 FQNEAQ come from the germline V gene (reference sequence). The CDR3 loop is CASSPGTGGWDTEAFF. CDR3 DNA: TGTGCCAGCAGCCCAGGGACAGGGGGCTGGGACACTGAAGCTTTCTTT.

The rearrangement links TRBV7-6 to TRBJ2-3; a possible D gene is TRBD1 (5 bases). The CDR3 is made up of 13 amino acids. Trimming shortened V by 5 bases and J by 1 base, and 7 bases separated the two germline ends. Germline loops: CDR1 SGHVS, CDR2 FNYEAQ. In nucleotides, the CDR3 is TGTGCCAGCAGCCAAGGGGGCACAGATACGCAGTATTTT. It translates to CASSQGGTDTQYF.

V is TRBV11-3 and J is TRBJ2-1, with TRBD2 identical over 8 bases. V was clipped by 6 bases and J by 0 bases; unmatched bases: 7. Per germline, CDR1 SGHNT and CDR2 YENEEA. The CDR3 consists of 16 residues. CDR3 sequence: CASSWTSTSSYNEQFF. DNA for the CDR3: TGTGCCAGCAGTTGGACTAGCACCTCCTCCTACAATGAGCAGTTCTTC.

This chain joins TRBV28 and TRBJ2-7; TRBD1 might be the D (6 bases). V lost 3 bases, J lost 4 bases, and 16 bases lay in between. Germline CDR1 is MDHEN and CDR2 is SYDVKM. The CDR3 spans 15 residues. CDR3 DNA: TGTGCCAGCAGTTTGATCAGAGGACAGAGTTACGAGCAGTACTTC. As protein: CASSLIRGQSYEQYF.

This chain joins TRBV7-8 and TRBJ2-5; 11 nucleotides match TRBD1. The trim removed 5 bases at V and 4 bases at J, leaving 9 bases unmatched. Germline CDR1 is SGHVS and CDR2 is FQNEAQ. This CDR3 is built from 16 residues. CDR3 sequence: CASSLLTGQGGETQYF. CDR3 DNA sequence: TGTGCCAGCAGCCTCCTCACGGGACAGGGGGGAGAGACCCAGTACTTC.

CDR3 nucleotides: TGTGCCAGCAGTTTTAGGGACAGGGGGCTTTTTGGAAACACCATATATTTT. This sequence encodes CASSFRDRGLFGNTIYF. The chain employs TRBV28 and TRBJ1-3; 12 positions match TRBD1. J gave up 3 bases and V 3 bases, and 6 bases lay outside the gene matches. CDR3 size: 17 residues. Looked up from germline, CDR1 is MDHEN and CDR2 is SYDVKM.

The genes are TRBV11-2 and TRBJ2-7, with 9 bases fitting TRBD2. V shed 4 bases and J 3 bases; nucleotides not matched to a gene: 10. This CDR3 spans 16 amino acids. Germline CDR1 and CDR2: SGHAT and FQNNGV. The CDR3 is CASSSQGLAGDYEQYF. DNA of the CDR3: TGTGCCAGCAGCTCCCAGGGACTAGCTGGGGACTACGAGCAGTACTTC.

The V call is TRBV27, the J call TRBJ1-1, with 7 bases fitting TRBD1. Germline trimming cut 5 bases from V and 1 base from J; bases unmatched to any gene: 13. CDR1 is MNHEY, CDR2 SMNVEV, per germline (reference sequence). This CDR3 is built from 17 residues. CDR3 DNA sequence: TGTGCCAGCAGTGCCCCGAACAGGGGACGGGGGAACACTGAAGCTTTCTTT. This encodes CASSAPNRGRGNTEAFF.

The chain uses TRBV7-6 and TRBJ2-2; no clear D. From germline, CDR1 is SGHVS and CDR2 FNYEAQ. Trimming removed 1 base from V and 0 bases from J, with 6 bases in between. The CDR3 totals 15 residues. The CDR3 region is CASSLGATNTGELFF. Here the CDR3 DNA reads TGTGCCAGCAGCTTAGGAGCGACGAACACCGGGGAGCTGTTTTTT.

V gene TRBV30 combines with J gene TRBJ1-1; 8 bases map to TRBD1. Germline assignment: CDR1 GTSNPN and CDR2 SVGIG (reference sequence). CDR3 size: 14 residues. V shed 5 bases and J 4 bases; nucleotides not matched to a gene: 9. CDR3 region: CAWGTTGVGTEAFF. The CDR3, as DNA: TGTGCCTGGGGAACGACAGGGGTGGGCACTGAAGCTTTCTTT.

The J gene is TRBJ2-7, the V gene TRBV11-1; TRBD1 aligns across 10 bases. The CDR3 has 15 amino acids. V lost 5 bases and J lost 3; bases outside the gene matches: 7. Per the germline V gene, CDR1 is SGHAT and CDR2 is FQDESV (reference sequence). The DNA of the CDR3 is TGTGCCAGCAGCCTAGGGACAGGGGATCGCTACGAGCAGTACTTC. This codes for CASSLGTGDRYEQYF.

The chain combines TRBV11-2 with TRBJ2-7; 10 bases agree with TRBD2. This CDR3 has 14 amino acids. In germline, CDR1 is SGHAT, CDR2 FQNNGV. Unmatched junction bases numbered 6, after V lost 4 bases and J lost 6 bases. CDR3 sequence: CASSSRLAGSEQYF. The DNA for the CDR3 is TGTGCCAGCAGCTCTCGACTAGCGGGTAGCGAGCAGTACTTC.

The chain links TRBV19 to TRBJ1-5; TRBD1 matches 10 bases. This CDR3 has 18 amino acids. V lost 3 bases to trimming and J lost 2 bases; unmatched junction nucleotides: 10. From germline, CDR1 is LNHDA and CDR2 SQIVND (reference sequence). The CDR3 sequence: CASSMMGTGVVGNQPQHF. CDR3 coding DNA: TGTGCCAGTAGTATGATGGGGACAGGGGTTGTGGGCAATCAGCCCCAGCATTTT.

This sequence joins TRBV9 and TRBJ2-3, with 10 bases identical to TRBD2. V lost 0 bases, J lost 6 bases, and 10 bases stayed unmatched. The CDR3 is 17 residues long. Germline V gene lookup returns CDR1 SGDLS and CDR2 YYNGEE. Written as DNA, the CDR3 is TGTGCCAGCAGCGTAGATGCAGCGGGAGGGCCGTGGGATACGCAGTATTTT. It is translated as CASSVDAAGGPWDTQYF.

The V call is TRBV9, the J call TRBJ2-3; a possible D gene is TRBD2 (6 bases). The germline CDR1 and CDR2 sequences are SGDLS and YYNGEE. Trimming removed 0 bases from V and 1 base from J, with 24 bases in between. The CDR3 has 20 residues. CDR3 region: CASSVGAGIGSLRGTDTQYF. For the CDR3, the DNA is TGTGCCAGCAGCGTAGGGGCGGGGATAGGGAGTCTTAGGGGCACAGATACGCAGTATTTT.